These T cell receptor beta chains were read from a single sample in a study of T cell clones after liver transplantation. Assay used: immunoSEQ multiplex PCR; TCRdb lists only in-frame clones, some missing. The top ten clones hold approximately 8.5% of a sample with 45,000 to 55,000 clones, less than 85% of them seen once. This material consisted of CD4+ T cells from blood, taken before liver transplant. Every receptor here comes from a human donor who received a liver transplant. Each CDR3 is given with its conserved first and last residue. The order of the fields is J gene, V gene, clone size, D gene, CDR3 length, CDR3 DNA, CDR3 protein. A D gene is named only where the DNA matches it firmly. Some rows have no size entry. The others give once, few or many, or a class for an expanded clone.

J gene: TRBJ2-7
V gene: TRBV7-9
clone size: few
D gene: .
CDR3 length: 13
CDR3 DNA: TGTGCCAGCAGCTTCGGGGGCGGCTACGAGCAGTACTTC
CDR3 protein: CASSFGGGYEQYF

J gene: TRBJ2-1
V gene: TRBV5-1
clone size: .
D gene: TRBD1
CDR3 length: 14
CDR3 DNA: TGCGCCAGCGGCGTTCAGGGGGCCTACAATGAGCAGTTCTTC
CDR3 protein: CASGVQGAYNEQFF

J gene: TRBJ1-4
V gene: TRBV6-5
clone size: .
D gene: TRBD1
CDR3 length: 14
CDR3 DNA: TGTGCCAGCAGGACAGGGGGCGCCGGGGAAAAACTGTTTTTT
CDR3 protein: CASRTGGAGEKLFF

J gene: TRBJ1-2
V gene: TRBV28
clone size: .
D gene: .
CDR3 length: 12
CDR3 DNA: TGTGCCAGCAGTGAGTCGGTGCATGGCTACACCTTC
CDR3 protein: CASSESVHGYTF

J gene: TRBJ2-3
V gene: TRBV19
clone size: .
D gene: .
CDR3 length: 13
CDR3 DNA: TGTGCCAGTAATGGGTTCGCCACAGATACGCAGTATTTT
CDR3 protein: CASNGFATDTQYF

J gene: TRBJ2-7
V gene: TRBV6-6
clone size: .
D gene: TRBD1
CDR3 length: 14
CDR3 DNA: TGTGCCAGCAGTTTGAACAGGGGGAGAAGCGAGCAGTACTTC
CDR3 protein: CASSLNRGRSEQYF

J gene: TRBJ1-2
V gene: TRBV11-2
clone size: medium-sized
D gene: TRBD1
CDR3 length: 14
CDR3 DNA: TGTGCCAGCAACCTTGGGGCGACAGGGGCTGGCTACACCTTC
CDR3 protein: CASNLGATGAGYTF

J gene: TRBJ2-1
V gene: TRBV7-9
clone size: once
D gene: TRBD1
CDR3 length: 14
CDR3 DNA: TGTGCCAGCAGCTCCGGACAGGCCACCAATGAGCAGTTCTTC
CDR3 protein: CASSSGQATNEQFF

J gene: TRBJ2-2
V gene: TRBV5-6
clone size: .
D gene: .
CDR3 length: 11
CDR3 DNA: TGTGCCAGCAGCTTGGATGGGGAGCTGTTTTTT
CDR3 protein: CASSLDGELFF

J gene: TRBJ1-5
V gene: TRBV19
clone size: .
D gene: .
CDR3 length: 11
CDR3 DNA: TGTGCCAGTAGTATTAAGGGCTCCCAGCATTTT
CDR3 protein: CASSIKGSQHF

J gene: TRBJ2-3
V gene: TRBV18
clone size: few
D gene: TRBD2
CDR3 length: 15
CDR3 DNA: TGTGCCAGCTCGGGACTAGCGTTTAGCACAGATACGCAGTATTTT
CDR3 protein: CASSGLAFSTDTQYF

J gene: TRBJ1-1
V gene: TRBV6-5
clone size: .
D gene: .
CDR3 length: 14
CDR3 DNA: TGTGCCAGCGGTCGGGACACAGAGAACACTGAAGCTTTCTTT
CDR3 protein: CASGRDTENTEAFF

J gene: TRBJ1-2
V gene: TRBV6-5
clone size: .
D gene: .
CDR3 length: 15
CDR3 DNA: TGTGCCAGCAGTTCCGCGAGGGGGTATAACTATGGCTACACCTTC
CDR3 protein: CASSSARGYNYGYTF

J gene: TRBJ2-1
V gene: TRBV7-2
clone size: .
D gene: .
CDR3 length: 15
CDR3 DNA: TGTGCCAGCAGCTCGCTGGGCGGGGCCCAAGGGAAGCAGTTCTTC
CDR3 protein: CASSSLGGAQGKQFF

J gene: TRBJ2-1
V gene: TRBV11-3
clone size: .
D gene: .
CDR3 length: 13
CDR3 DNA: TGTGCCAGCAGCTCGCTTCAGGCGGGGGAGCAGTTCTTC
CDR3 protein: CASSSLQAGEQFF

J gene: TRBJ2-7
V gene: TRBV7-2
clone size: .
D gene: .
CDR3 length: 11
CDR3 DNA: TGTGCCAGCAGCGGAGCCTACGAGCAGTACTTC
CDR3 protein: CASSGAYEQYF

J gene: TRBJ1-4
V gene: TRBV28
clone size: .
D gene: TRBD1
CDR3 length: 13
CDR3 DNA: TGTGCCAGCAGGAAACAGGGGAATGAAAAACTGTTTTTT
CDR3 protein: CASRKQGNEKLFF

J gene: TRBJ2-1
V gene: TRBV2
clone size: .
D gene: .
CDR3 length: 13
CDR3 DNA: TGTGCCAGCAGTACTTACCGGGACCCAGAGCAGTTCTTC
CDR3 protein: CASSTYRDPEQFF

J gene: TRBJ2-5
V gene: TRBV19
clone size: .
D gene: .
CDR3 length: 16
CDR3 DNA: TGTGCCAGTAGTATGATCTCAGGGGGGACGCGGGAGACCCAGTACTTC
CDR3 protein: CASSMISGGTRETQYF

J gene: TRBJ2-3
V gene: TRBV19
clone size: .
D gene: TRBD1
CDR3 length: 14
CDR3 DNA: TGTGCCAGTAGTATACGACAGGGCCCAGATACGCAGTATTTT
CDR3 protein: CASSIRQGPDTQYF

J gene: TRBJ2-7
V gene: TRBV11-2
clone size: .
D gene: .
CDR3 length: 13
CDR3 DNA: TGTGCCAGCAGCCTCATTCCGGATTACGAGCAGTACTTC
CDR3 protein: CASSLIPDYEQYF

J gene: TRBJ2-5
V gene: TRBV27
clone size: .
D gene: .
CDR3 length: 14
CDR3 DNA: TGTGCCAGCAGTTTTAACAGCCCTCAAGAGACCCAGTACTTC
CDR3 protein: CASSFNSPQETQYF

J gene: TRBJ2-3
V gene: TRBV6-1
clone size: .
D gene: .
CDR3 length: 13
CDR3 DNA: TGTGCCAGCAGGACCGGGAGTGCAGATACGCAGTATTTT
CDR3 protein: CASRTGSADTQYF

J gene: TRBJ1-3
V gene: TRBV19
clone size: .
D gene: .
CDR3 length: 16
CDR3 DNA: TGTGCCAGTATCTGGAGGGGGACGGATTCTGGAAACACCATATATTTT
CDR3 protein: CASIWRGTDSGNTIYF

J gene: TRBJ2-2
V gene: TRBV5-4
clone size: medium-sized
D gene: TRBD2
CDR3 length: 16
CDR3 DNA: TGTGCCAGCAGCTTTCGGACTAGCGGGAGAATCGGGGAGCTGTTTTTT
CDR3 protein: CASSFRTSGRIGELFF

J gene: TRBJ2-7
V gene: TRBV6-1
clone size: .
D gene: .
CDR3 length: 11
CDR3 DNA: TGTGCCAGCAGTGAAAGTCTCGAGCAGTACTTC
CDR3 protein: CASSESLEQYF

J gene: TRBJ2-5
V gene: TRBV18
clone size: .
D gene: .
CDR3 length: 14
CDR3 DNA: TGTGCCAGCTCTACGGCCGCCCCCCAAGAGACCCAGTACTTC
CDR3 protein: CASSTAAPQETQYF

J gene: TRBJ1-4
V gene: TRBV11-2
clone size: .
D gene: TRBD1
CDR3 length: 17
CDR3 DNA: TGTGCCAGCAGCCCAGGGACAGGGGGCTCGGGAAATGAAAAACTGTTTTTT
CDR3 protein: CASSPGTGGSGNEKLFF

J gene: TRBJ1-1
V gene: TRBV29-1
clone size: .
D gene: TRBD1
CDR3 length: 14
CDR3 DNA: TGCAGCGTCGACGGGGACAGGACAAGAACTGAAGCTTTCTTT
CDR3 protein: CSVDGDRTRTEAFF

J gene: TRBJ2-5
V gene: TRBV10-3
clone size: .
D gene: .
CDR3 length: 11
CDR3 DNA: TGTGCCATCAGTGAGCGGGAGACCCAGTACTTC
CDR3 protein: CAISERETQYF

J gene: TRBJ1-3
V gene: TRBV5-6
clone size: once
D gene: .
CDR3 length: 11
CDR3 DNA: TGTGCCAGCAGCTATGCGGACACCATATATTTT
CDR3 protein: CASSYADTIYF

J gene: TRBJ2-7
V gene: TRBV19
clone size: once
D gene: TRBD2
CDR3 length: 14
CDR3 DNA: TGTGCCAGTAGGAGGACGCGGGGGTCCTACGAGCAGTACTTC
CDR3 protein: CASRRTRGSYEQYF

J gene: TRBJ1-2
V gene: TRBV19
clone size: .
D gene: .
CDR3 length: 13
CDR3 DNA: TGTGCCAGCGCCAGGCGGGGGAGCTATGGCTACACCTTC
CDR3 protein: CASARRGSYGYTF

J gene: TRBJ1-1
V gene: TRBV2
clone size: .
D gene: TRBD1
CDR3 length: 15
CDR3 DNA: TGTGCCAGCAGTGAGAATCAGGGGGCGGACACTGAAGCTTTCTTT
CDR3 protein: CASSENQGADTEAFF

J gene: TRBJ2-7
V gene: TRBV5-6
clone size: once
D gene: .
CDR3 length: 11
CDR3 DNA: TGTGCCAGCAGCGGACAATCGGAGCAGTACTTC
CDR3 protein: CASSGQSEQYF

J gene: TRBJ2-7
V gene: TRBV5-5
clone size: once
D gene: .
CDR3 length: 15
CDR3 DNA: TGTGCCAGCAGCTTGGGAATCTTTGGCCCCTACGAGCAGTACTTC
CDR3 protein: CASSLGIFGPYEQYF

J gene: TRBJ1-1
V gene: TRBV19
clone size: .
D gene: .
CDR3 length: 14
CDR3 DNA: TGTGCCAGTAGTATAGGGCCAGGAGGCACTGAAGCTTTCTTT
CDR3 protein: CASSIGPGGTEAFF

J gene: TRBJ2-5
V gene: TRBV15
clone size: .
D gene: TRBD2
CDR3 length: 14
CDR3 DNA: TGTGCCACCAGCAGGGGCCTAGCGGGTGAGACCCAGTACTTC
CDR3 protein: CATSRGLAGETQYF

J gene: TRBJ1-2
V gene: TRBV19
clone size: .
D gene: .
CDR3 length: 16
CDR3 DNA: TGTGCCAGTAGTAGGGTAGCCCTCAAAGCTAACTATGGCTACACCTTC
CDR3 protein: CASSRVALKANYGYTF

J gene: TRBJ1-2
V gene: TRBV5-8
clone size: .
D gene: TRBD1
CDR3 length: 17
CDR3 DNA: TGTGCCAGCAGCTTGGTTAAGCGGACAGGGGTTAGCTATGGCTACACCTTC
CDR3 protein: CASSLVKRTGVSYGYTF

J gene: TRBJ2-2
V gene: TRBV7-3
clone size: .
D gene: .
CDR3 length: 14
CDR3 DNA: TGTGCCAGCAGCCTATACAGGGAGGCCGGGGAGCTGTTTTTT
CDR3 protein: CASSLYREAGELFF

J gene: TRBJ1-1
V gene: TRBV6-5
clone size: .
D gene: TRBD1
CDR3 length: 13
CDR3 DNA: TGTGCCAGCAGGCTCAGGGGGGACACTGAAGCTTTCTTT
CDR3 protein: CASRLRGDTEAFF

J gene: TRBJ2-5
V gene: TRBV4-3
clone size: .
D gene: .
CDR3 length: 13
CDR3 DNA: TGCGCCAGCAGCCAAGGGGGACCGGAGACCCAGTACTTC
CDR3 protein: CASSQGGPETQYF

J gene: TRBJ2-3
V gene: TRBV6-1
clone size: .
D gene: .
CDR3 length: 14
CDR3 DNA: TGTGCCAGCAGTGACTCGGACGGCACAGATACGCAGTATTTT
CDR3 protein: CASSDSDGTDTQYF

J gene: TRBJ1-4
V gene: TRBV5-1
clone size: .
D gene: .
CDR3 length: 14
CDR3 DNA: TGCGCCAGCAGCCCACCCGACAGCGGCGAAAAACTGTTTTTT
CDR3 protein: CASSPPDSGEKLFF

J gene: TRBJ2-2
V gene: TRBV11-2
clone size: .
D gene: .
CDR3 length: 16
CDR3 DNA: TGTGCCAGCAGCCCGAAGACTAACTTGAACACCGGGGAGCTGTTTTTT
CDR3 protein: CASSPKTNLNTGELFF

J gene: TRBJ1-5
V gene: TRBV7-2
clone size: .
D gene: .
CDR3 length: 13
CDR3 DNA: TGTGCCAGCAGCTCTACGGAACAGCAGCCCCAGCATTTT
CDR3 protein: CASSSTEQQPQHF

J gene: TRBJ1-5
V gene: TRBV6-1
clone size: .
D gene: .
CDR3 length: 13
CDR3 DNA: TGTGCCAGCTTTAAAGGCCCGGGGGAGCCCCAGCATTTT
CDR3 protein: CASFKGPGEPQHF

J gene: TRBJ1-2
V gene: TRBV19
clone size: .
D gene: TRBD1
CDR3 length: 17
CDR3 DNA: TGTGCCAGTAGTATAACCGCCCGAAACAGGGGGGAGAGTGGCTACACCTTC
CDR3 protein: CASSITARNRGESGYTF

J gene: TRBJ1-2
V gene: TRBV18
clone size: .
D gene: TRBD1
CDR3 length: 13
CDR3 DNA: TGTGCCAGCTCACCTACAGGGGGAGATGGCTACACCTTC
CDR3 protein: CASSPTGGDGYTF

J gene: TRBJ2-3
V gene: TRBV19
clone size: .
D gene: .
CDR3 length: 15
CDR3 DNA: TGTGCCAGTAATGATGACCCTGGGGGCACAGATACGCAGTATTTT
CDR3 protein: CASNDDPGGTDTQYF

J gene: TRBJ2-5
V gene: TRBV5-8
clone size: .
D gene: .
CDR3 length: 13
CDR3 DNA: TGTGCCAGCAGCTTGTCGGGGACGGAGACCCAGTACTTC
CDR3 protein: CASSLSGTETQYF

J gene: TRBJ2-1
V gene: TRBV28
clone size: .
D gene: .
CDR3 length: 11
CDR3 DNA: TGTGCCAGCAGTTCTTACTGGGGGCAGTTCTTC
CDR3 protein: CASSSYWGQFF

J gene: TRBJ2-3
V gene: TRBV28
clone size: .
D gene: .
CDR3 length: 14
CDR3 DNA: TGTGCCAGCAGTACTAAATTAGGGACAGATACGCAGTATTTT
CDR3 protein: CASSTKLGTDTQYF